These 4 T cell receptor beta chains were all obtained from the same sample, sequenced in a study of cytomegalovirus exposure and HLA in healthy donors. The PCR employed 60 Vbeta primers together with 13 Jbeta primers. Libraries were prepared by immunoSEQ multiplex PCR; TCRdb keeps only in-frame clonotypes and omits some of them. In the table there are more than 75,000 clones, about four fifths of which are singletons. Sequences were obtained from PBMCs. Every receptor here comes from a woman aged 40 to 49 in good health and CMV-seropositive.

This chain connects TRBV27 to TRBJ2-7, with D possibly matching TRBD2 (5 bases). The CDR3 has 14 amino acids. Germline CDR1 and CDR2: MNHEY and SMNVEV (reference sequence). The ends were cut back, 2 bases at V and 0 bases at J, with 8 bases in the middle. The CDR3 DNA is TGTGCCAGCAGTTTAGGGGAGAGCTCCTACGAGCAGTACTTC. As protein: CASSLGESSYEQYF.

This CDR3 reads CASSPGLSYEQYF. CDR3 in DNA: TGTGCCAGTAGCCCGGGACTTTCCTACGAGCAGTACTTC. The V gene is TRBV19, the J gene TRBJ2-7; possible D gene TRBD2, 6 bases. The length of the CDR3 is 13 residues. Trimming cost V 6 bases and J 1 base, with 10 bases left between them. CDR1 and CDR2 (germline): LNHDA, SQIVND (reference sequence).

The gene calls are TRBV9 and TRBJ1-5; no clear D gene. V dropped 0 bases and J dropped 2 bases, with 9 bases sitting between them. The CDR3 runs 15 residues. Germline loops: CDR1 SGDLS, CDR2 YYNGEE. The CDR3 region has the DNA TGTGCCAGCAGCGTAGATGGGCATGGCAATCAGCCCCAGCATTTT. Amino acids: CASSVDGHGNQPQHF. Complete variable domain (other parts from reference TRBV9 and TRBJ1-5): DSGVTQTPKHLITATGQRVTLRCSPRSGDLSVYWYQQSLDQGLQFLIQYYNGEERAKGNILERFSAQQFPDLHSELNLSSLELGDSALYFCASSVDGHGNQPQHFGDGTRLSIL.

V and J are TRBV5-1 and TRBJ1-2; TRBD1 aligns across 7 bases. Per the germline V gene, CDR1 is SGHRS and CDR2 is YFSETQ. The CDR3 spans 13 residues. V was clipped by 4 bases and J by 4 bases; unmatched bases: 4. The CDR3 region has the DNA TGCGCCAGCAGCGCCGGGACAGTCTATGGCTACACCTTC. It yields the protein CASSAGTVYGYTF. Full variable domain (outside the CDR3, taken from reference TRBV5-1 and TRBJ1-2): KAGVTQTPRYLIKTRGQQVTLSCSPISGHRSVSWYQQTPGQGLQFLFEYFSETQRNKGNFPGRFSGRQFSNSRSEMNVSTLELGDSALYLCASSAGTVYGYTFGSGTRLTVV.